This record looks at one T cell receptor beta chain sequence and its context. The protocol was immunoSEQ multiplex PCR, while the TCRdb copy is restricted to in-frame clones and leaves out a portion. This table holds about 220,000 clones, around four fifths found once. Enrolment of Seattle patients took place during active infection, and they were followed longitudinally. Per germline, CDR1 DFQATT and CDR2 SNEGSKA (reference sequence). Trimming took off 6 bases at V and 6 bases at J, with 26 bases between the two ends. The CDR3 extends over 17 amino acids. The sample comes from a study of blood T cell repertoires in COVID-19. As for the study in general: From the United States, Italy and Spain came samples of acute and convalescent COVID-19. From T cells, B-cell-depleted T cells, or PBMCs came the material, which was cDNA or gDNA.

This clonotype originated in a woman aged 70-85 years with COVID-19, enrolled during active disease. The sequenced sample was peripheral blood. The chain combines TRBV20-1 with TRBJ1-4; no reliable D call. The CDR3 loop reads CSASFILGKGMDEKLFF. DNA of the CDR3: TGCAGTGCCAGTTTCATCCTCGGGAAGGGTATGGATGAAAAACTGTTTTTT.